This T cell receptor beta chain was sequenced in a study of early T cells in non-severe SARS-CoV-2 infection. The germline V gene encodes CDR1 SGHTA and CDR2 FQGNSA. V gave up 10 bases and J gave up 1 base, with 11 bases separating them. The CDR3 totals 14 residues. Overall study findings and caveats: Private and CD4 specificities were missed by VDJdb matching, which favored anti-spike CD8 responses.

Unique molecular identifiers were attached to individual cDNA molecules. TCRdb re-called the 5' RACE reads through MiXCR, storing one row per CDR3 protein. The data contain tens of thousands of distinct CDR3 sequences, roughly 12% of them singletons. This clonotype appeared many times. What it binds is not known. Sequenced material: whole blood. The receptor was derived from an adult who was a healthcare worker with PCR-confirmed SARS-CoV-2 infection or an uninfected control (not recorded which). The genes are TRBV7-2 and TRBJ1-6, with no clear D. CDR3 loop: CATAKGSYNSPLHF. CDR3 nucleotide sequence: TGTGCCACCGCCAAAGGGTCCTATAATTCACCCCTCCACTTT.